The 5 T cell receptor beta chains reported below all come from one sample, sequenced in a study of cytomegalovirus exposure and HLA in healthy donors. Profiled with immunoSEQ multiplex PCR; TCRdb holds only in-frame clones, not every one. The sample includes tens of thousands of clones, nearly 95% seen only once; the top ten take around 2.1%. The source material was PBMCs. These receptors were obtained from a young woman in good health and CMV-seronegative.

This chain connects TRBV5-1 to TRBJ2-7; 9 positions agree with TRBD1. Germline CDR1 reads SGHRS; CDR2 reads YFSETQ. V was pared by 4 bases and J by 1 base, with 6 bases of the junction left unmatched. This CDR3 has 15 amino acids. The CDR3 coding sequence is TGCGCCAGCAGCAGGGACAGGGAGCTTTCCTACGAGCAGTACTTC. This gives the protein CASSRDRELSYEQYF.

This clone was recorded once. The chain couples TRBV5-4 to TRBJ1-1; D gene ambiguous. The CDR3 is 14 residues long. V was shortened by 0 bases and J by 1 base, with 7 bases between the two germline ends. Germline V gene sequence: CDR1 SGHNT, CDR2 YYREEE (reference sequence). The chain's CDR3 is CASSLDQENTEAFF. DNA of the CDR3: TGTGCCAGCAGCTTGGACCAGGAGAACACTGAAGCTTTCTTT.

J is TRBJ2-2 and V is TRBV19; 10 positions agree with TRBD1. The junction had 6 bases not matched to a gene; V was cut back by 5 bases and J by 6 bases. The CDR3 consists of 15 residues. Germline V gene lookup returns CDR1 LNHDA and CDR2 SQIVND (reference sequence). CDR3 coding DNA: TGTGCCAGTAGTTGGGGACAGGGGTTGGCCGGGGAGCTGTTTTTT. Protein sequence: CASSWGQGLAGELFF.

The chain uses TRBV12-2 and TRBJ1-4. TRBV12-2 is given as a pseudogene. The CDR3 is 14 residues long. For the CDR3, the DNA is TGTGCAAGAGGCGGCAGTGCGCCTGTTGAAAAACTGTTTTTT. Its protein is CARGGSAPVEKLFF.

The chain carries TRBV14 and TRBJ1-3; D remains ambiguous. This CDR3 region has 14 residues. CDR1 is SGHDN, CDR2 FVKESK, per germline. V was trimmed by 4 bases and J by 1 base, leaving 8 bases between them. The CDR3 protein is CASSPSRSGNTIYF. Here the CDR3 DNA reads TGTGCCAGCAGCCCTAGTCGGTCTGGAAACACCATATATTTT.